One and the same sample provided the 14 T cell receptor beta chains below, sequenced in a study of blood T cells in healthy people across ages. With a J-beta primer mix and a sample-barcoded 5' primer, a second PCR ran 7 to 11 cycles. From the 5' RACE reads, TCRdb called clonotypes with MiXCR, one entry per CDR3 protein. The sample has over 600,000 distinct CDR3 sequences; about 56% are singletons. The sample comprised blood. These receptors were collected from a man aged 35-49 years in good health.

The chain uses TRBV7-2 and TRBJ2-1; no clear D gene. Germline CDR1 SGHTA, CDR2 FQGNSA. Trimming took off 3 bases at V and 10 bases at J, with 16 bases between the two ends. The CDR3 extends over 14 amino acids. CDR3 residues: CASSLERSSYEQFF. The CDR3 nucleotides are TGTGCCAGCAGCTTGGAAAGATCCTCCTACGAGCAGTTCTTC.

The CDR3 protein is CASSNRGGSNEQYF. The DNA for the CDR3 is TGTGCCAGCAGTAATCGGGGCGGGAGTAATGAGCAGTACTTC. The rearrangement joins TRBV12-3 or TRBV12-4 to TRBJ2-7; 7 bases agree with TRBD2. Trimming removed 5 bases from V and 7 bases from J; junction bases left unmatched: 11. The CDR3 is made up of 14 amino acids.

This clonotype was found a few times. V and J are TRBV29-1 and TRBJ1-2; 7 bases are shared with TRBD1. J was trimmed by 2 bases and V by 2 bases; bases with no gene match: 5. This CDR3 is 14 amino acids long. The germline V gene encodes CDR1 SQVTM and CDR2 ANQGSEA. CDR3 sequence: CSVEPPDRNYGYTF. The DNA for the CDR3 is TGCAGCGTTGAACCCCCGGACAGGAACTATGGCTACACCTTC.

This chain links TRBV9 with TRBJ1-5; no clear D. The CDR3 has 15 amino acids. V dropped 0 bases and J dropped 1 base, with 8 bases sitting between them. Germline CDR1 is SGDLS and CDR2 is YYNGEE. The CDR3 DNA is TGTGCCAGCAGCGTAGCCCCCGGCAGCAATCAGCCCCAGCATTTT. Translation gives CASSVAPGSNQPQHF.

This clonotype has more than one count but fewer than ten. The V call is TRBV6-1, the J call TRBJ1-5; D is unresolved. The CDR3 is made up of 13 amino acids. Trimming removed 3 bases from V and 5 bases from J, with 8 bases in between. CDR1 and CDR2 from the germline V gene are MNHNS and SASEGT. The DNA of the CDR3 is TGTGCCAGCAGTGAGTCCTTTGATCAGCCCCAGCATTTT. This sequence encodes CASSESFDQPQHF.

The V and J genes are TRBV20-1 and TRBJ2-2; D is perhaps TRBD1 (5 bases). The CDR3 contains 14 residues. The V and J ends lost 3 bases and 2 bases respectively, with 10 bases between them. From germline, CDR1 is DFQATT and CDR2 SNEGSKA (reference sequence). The CDR3 spells CSARLDSNTGELFF. CDR3 bases: TGCAGTGCTAGGCTAGACAGCAACACCGGGGAGCTGTTTTTT.

The CDR3 region is CASSSLRGSNYEQYF. The CDR3 coding sequence is TGTGCCAGCAGCTCCTTAAGAGGGAGCAACTACGAGCAGTACTTC. This chain joins TRBV7-6 and TRBJ2-7, with TRBD2 as a possible D gene (5 bases). Germline V gene sequence: CDR1 SGHVS, CDR2 FNYEAQ. The V end lost 4 bases, the J end lost 3 bases, and 16 bases lay between the germline ends. This CDR3 has 15 residues. Filled out from reference TRBV7-6 and TRBJ2-7, the complete variable domain reads GAGVSQSPRYKVTKRGQDVALRCDPISGHVSLYWYRQALGQGPEFLTYFNYEAQQDKSGLPNDRFSAERPEGSISTLTIQRTEQRDSAMYRCASSSLRGSNYEQYFGPGTRLTVT.

The rearrangement uses TRBV29-1 and TRBJ2-5; D remains ambiguous. The germline V gene encodes CDR1 SQVTM and CDR2 ANQGSEA. The V end was cut by 5 bases, the J end by 1 base, with 14 bases between. The CDR3 is made up of 14 amino acids. The CDR3 here is CSVLLGLGQETQYF. The CDR3 DNA sequence: TGCAGCGTTCTCCTAGGTTTAGGCCAAGAGACCCAGTACTTC.

The V and J genes are TRBV9 and TRBJ2-3; D may be TRBD1 (5 bases). This CDR3 comprises 14 residues. The germline CDR1 and CDR2 sequences are SGDLS and YYNGEE. With 6 bases removed from V and 6 bases from J, the gap between germline ends came to 17 bases. DNA of the CDR3: TGTGCCAGCAACGTCTCAGGGCGGAGTGATACGCAGTATTTT. This sequence encodes CASNVSGRSDTQYF.

The CDR3: CASSLAGPGEQYF. The CDR3 bases are TGTGCCAGCAGCTTAGCGGGCCCGGGCGAGCAGTACTTC. The J gene is TRBJ2-7, the V gene TRBV7-9; no definite D call. Germline values: CDR1 SEHNR, CDR2 FQNEAQ (reference sequence). V was clipped by 0 bases and J by 6 bases, with 9 bases between them. The CDR3 sequence is 13 residues long.

This clonotype came up many times. CDR3 protein: CASSSSSGANVLTF. The DNA of the CDR3 is TGTGCCAGCAGTTCCAGCTCTGGGGCCAACGTCCTGACTTTC. The chain couples TRBV27 to TRBJ2-6, with D uncertain. Germline V CDR1 and CDR2: MNHEY, SMNVEV (reference sequence). The CDR3 has 14 amino acids. The ends were cut back, 4 bases at V and 0 bases at J, with 4 bases in the middle.

This clonotype has just a few counts. CDR3 DNA sequence: TGCGCCAGCAGCTTGACCGGGGGAGTGAGGCTGGGAGAGACCCAGTACTTC. Amino acids: CASSLTGGVRLGETQYF. The V gene is TRBV5-1, the J gene TRBJ2-5; possibly TRBD2 for D (6 bases). The CDR3 consists of 17 residues. Germline-derived CDR1 and CDR2 are SGHRS and YFSETQ. Trimming removed 1 base from V and 4 bases from J, with 20 bases in between. Full variable domain (outside the CDR3, taken from reference TRBV5-1 and TRBJ2-5): KAGVTQTPRYLIKTRGQQVTLSCSPISGHRSVSWYQQTPGQGLQFLFEYFSETQRNKGNFPGRFSGRQFSNSRSEMNVSTLELGDSALYLCASSLTGGVRLGETQYFGPGTRLLVL.

V gene TRBV29-1 combines with J gene TRBJ2-3; 9 positions agree with TRBD1. Trimming cost V 3 bases and J 0 bases; bases outside gene matches: 1. CDR3 length: 14 residues. The germline V gene has CDR1 SQVTM and CDR2 ANQGSEA. The CDR3 protein is CSVEDRGSTDTQYF. DNA of the CDR3: TGCAGCGTTGAGGACAGGGGAAGCACAGATACGCAGTATTTT.

This chain connects TRBV6-5 to TRBJ1-2; D might be TRBD1 (5 bases). The germline gives CDR1 MNHEY, CDR2 SVGAGI. This CDR3 is 13 amino acids long. V lost 6 bases, J lost 2 bases, and 10 bases lay in between. The CDR3 here is CASRPDRNYGYTF. The CDR3, as DNA: TGTGCCAGCAGACCAGACAGAAACTATGGCTACACCTTC.